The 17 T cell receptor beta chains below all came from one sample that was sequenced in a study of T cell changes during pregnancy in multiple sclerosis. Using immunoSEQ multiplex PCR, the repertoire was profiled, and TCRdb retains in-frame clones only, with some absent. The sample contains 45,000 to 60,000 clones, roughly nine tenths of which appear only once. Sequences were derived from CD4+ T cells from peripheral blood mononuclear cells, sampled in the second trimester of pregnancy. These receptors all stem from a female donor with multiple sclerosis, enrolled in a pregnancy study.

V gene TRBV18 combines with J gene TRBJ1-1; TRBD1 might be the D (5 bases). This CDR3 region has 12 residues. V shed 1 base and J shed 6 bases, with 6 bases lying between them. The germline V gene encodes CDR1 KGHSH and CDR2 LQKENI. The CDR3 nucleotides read TGTGCCAGCTCACCACTAGGGGCTGAAGCTTTCTTT. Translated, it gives CASSPLGAEAFF. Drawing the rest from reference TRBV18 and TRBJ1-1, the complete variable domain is NAGVMQNPRHLVRRRGQEARLRCSPMKGHSHVYWYRQLPEEGLKFMVYLQKENIIDESGMPKERFSAEFPKEGPSILRIQQVVRGDSAAYFCASSPLGAEAFFGQGTRLTVV.

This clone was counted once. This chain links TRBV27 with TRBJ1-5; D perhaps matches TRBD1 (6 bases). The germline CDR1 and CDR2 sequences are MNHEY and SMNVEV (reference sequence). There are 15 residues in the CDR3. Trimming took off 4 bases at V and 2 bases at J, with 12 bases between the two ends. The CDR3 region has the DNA TGTGCCAGCAGTTCCCTCGGACAGCGCAATCAGCCCCAGCATTTT. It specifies CASSSLGQRNQPQHF.

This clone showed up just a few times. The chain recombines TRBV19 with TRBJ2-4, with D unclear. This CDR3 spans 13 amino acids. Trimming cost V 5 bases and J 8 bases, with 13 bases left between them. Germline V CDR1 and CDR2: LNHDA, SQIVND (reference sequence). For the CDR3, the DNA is TGTGCCAGTAGTCACACCCGCCCAGACATTCAGTACTTC. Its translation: CASSHTRPDIQYF.

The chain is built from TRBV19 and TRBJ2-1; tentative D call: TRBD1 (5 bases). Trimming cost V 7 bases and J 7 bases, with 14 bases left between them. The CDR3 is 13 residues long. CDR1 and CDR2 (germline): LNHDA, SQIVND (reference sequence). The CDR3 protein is CASISQGKNEQFF. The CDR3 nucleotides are TGTGCCAGTATCTCTCAGGGCAAGAATGAGCAGTTCTTC.

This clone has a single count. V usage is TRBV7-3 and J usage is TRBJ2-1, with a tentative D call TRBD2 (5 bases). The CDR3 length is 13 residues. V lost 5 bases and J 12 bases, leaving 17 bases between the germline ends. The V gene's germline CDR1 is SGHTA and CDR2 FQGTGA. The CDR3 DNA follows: TGTGCCAGCAGCCTCGTCGCTCGGGGTCGGCAGTTCTTC. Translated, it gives CASSLVARGRQFF.

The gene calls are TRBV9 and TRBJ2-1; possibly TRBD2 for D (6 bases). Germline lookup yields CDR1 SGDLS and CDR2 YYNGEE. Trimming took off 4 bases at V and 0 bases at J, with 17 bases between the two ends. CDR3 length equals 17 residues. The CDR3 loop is CASSRESRRSSYNEQFF. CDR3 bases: TGTGCCAGCAGCCGGGAGTCGCGCAGGAGCTCCTACAATGAGCAGTTCTTC.

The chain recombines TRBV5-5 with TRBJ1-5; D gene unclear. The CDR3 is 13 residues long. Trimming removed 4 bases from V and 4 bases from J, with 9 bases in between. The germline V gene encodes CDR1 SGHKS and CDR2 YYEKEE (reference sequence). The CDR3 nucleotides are TGTGCCAGCAGCCGAGAGGCTAATCAGCCCCAGCATTTT. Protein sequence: CASSREANQPQHF.

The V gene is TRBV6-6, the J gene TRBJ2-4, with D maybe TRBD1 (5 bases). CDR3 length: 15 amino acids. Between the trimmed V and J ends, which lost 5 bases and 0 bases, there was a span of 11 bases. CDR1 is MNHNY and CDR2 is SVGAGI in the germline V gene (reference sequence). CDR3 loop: CASSKERGAKNIQYF. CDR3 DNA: TGTGCCAGCAGTAAGGAAAGGGGAGCCAAAAACATTCAGTACTTC.

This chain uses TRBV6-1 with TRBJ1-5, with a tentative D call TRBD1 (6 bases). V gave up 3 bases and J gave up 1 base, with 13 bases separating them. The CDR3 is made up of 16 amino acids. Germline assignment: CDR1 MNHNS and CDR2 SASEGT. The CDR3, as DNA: TGTGCCAGCAGTGATCAGGGGAGACTGAGCAATCAGCCCCAGCATTTT. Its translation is CASSDQGRLSNQPQHF.

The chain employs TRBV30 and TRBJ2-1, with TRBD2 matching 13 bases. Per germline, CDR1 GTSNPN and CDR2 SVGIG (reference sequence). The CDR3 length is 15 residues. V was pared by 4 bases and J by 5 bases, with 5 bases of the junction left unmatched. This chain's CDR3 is CAWKEGLAGNNEQFF. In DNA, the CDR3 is TGTGCCTGGAAGGAGGGACTAGCGGGAAACAATGAGCAGTTCTTC.

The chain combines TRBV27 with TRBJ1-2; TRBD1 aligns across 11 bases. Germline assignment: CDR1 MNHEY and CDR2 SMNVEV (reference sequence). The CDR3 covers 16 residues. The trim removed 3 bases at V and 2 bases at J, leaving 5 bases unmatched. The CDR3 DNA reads TGTGCCAGCAGTTTCCTCGGGACAGGGGGAAACTATGGCTACACCTTC. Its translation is CASSFLGTGGNYGYTF.

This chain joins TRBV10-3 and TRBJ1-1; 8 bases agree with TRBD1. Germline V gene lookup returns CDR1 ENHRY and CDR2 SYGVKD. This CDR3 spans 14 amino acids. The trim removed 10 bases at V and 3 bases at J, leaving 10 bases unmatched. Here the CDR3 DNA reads TGTGCCACCAACCTTGACAGGGGAGACACTGAAGCTTTCTTT. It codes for CATNLDRGDTEAFF.

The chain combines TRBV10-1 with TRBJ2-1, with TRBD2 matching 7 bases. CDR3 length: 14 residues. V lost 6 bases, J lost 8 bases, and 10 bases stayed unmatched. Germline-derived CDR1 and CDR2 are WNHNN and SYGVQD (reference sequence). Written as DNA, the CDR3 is TGCGCCAGCAGCCCTAGCGGTCTAACGCATGAGCAGTTCTTC. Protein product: CASSPSGLTHEQFF.

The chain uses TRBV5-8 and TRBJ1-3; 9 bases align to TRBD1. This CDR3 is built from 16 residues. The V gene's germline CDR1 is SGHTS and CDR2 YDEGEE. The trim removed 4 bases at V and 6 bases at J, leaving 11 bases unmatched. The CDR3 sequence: CASSPGRGQGTNTIYF. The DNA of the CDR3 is TGTGCCAGCAGCCCGGGTCGCGGACAGGGGACAAACACCATATATTTT.

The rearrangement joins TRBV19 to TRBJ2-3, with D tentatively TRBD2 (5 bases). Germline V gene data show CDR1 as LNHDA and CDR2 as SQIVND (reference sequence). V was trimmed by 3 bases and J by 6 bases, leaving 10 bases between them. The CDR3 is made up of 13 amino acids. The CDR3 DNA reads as TGTGCCAGTAGTATTACCTGGACTGATACGCAGTATTTT. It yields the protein CASSITWTDTQYF.

CDR3 sequence (DNA): TGCAGCGGAACAGGGGGCGCCGATACGCAGTATTTT. Its translation: CSGTGGADTQYF. J is TRBJ2-3 and V is TRBV29-1, with 9 bases aligning to TRBD1. V shed 7 bases, J shed 6 bases, and the junction held 5 bases outside the gene matches. Germline loops: CDR1 SQVTM, CDR2 ANQGSEA. The CDR3 covers 12 residues.

The DNA of the CDR3 is TGTGCCAGCAGCTTAGGGTACGGTGATCATCAGCCCCAGCATTTT. Protein product: CASSLGYGDHQPQHF. The chain is built from TRBV11-2 and TRBJ1-5, with D unclear. Trimming cost V 1 base and J 5 bases, with 12 bases left between them. Germline V CDR1 and CDR2: SGHAT, FQNNGV. The CDR3 covers 15 residues. Supplemented by reference TRBV11-2 and TRBJ1-5, the full variable domain reads EAGVAQSPRYKIIEKRQSVAFWCNPISGHATLYWYQQILGQGPKLLIQFQNNGVVDDSQLPKDRFSAERLKGVDSTLKIQPAKLEDSAVYLCASSLGYGDHQPQHFGDGTRLSIL.